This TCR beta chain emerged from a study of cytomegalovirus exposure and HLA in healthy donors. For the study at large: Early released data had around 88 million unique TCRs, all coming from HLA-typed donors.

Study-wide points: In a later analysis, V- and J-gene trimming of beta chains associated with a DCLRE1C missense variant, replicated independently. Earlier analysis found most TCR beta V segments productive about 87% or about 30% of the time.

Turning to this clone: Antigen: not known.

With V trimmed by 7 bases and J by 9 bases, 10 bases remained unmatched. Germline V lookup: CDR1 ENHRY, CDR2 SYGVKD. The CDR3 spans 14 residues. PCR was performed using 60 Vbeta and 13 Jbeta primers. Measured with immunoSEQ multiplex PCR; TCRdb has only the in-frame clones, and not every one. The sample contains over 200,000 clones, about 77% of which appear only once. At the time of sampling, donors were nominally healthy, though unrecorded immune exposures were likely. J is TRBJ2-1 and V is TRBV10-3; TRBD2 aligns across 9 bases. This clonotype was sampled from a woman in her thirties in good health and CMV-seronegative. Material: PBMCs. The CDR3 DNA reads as TGTGCCATCACTAGCGGGGACGGGGGTGGTGAGCAGTTCTTC. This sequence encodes CAITSGDGGGEQFF.